This T cell receptor (beta chain) was obtained from a study of blood T cell repertoires in COVID-19 (TCRdb year 2020). Looking at the study overall: Samples from collaborators originated in the United States, Italy and Spain and spanned both the acute and convalescent phases of COVID-19. The prospective study material was composed of cDNA or gDNA derived from T cells, B-cell-depleted T cells, or PBMCs. The dataset comprised deeply sampled blood TCRbeta repertoires from subjects exposed to, actively infected with, or recovered from COVID-19. The repertoires were released in a freely available public database intended as a resource for research on the immune response to SARS-CoV-2. The samples were drawn from the first 160 participants of the ongoing ImmuneRACE study and from over 950 subjects provided by 6 global collaborators. The sample metadata nearly always contained a de-identified subject ID, COVID-19 status, age in years and sex. Where available, HLA class I and class II types were taken from metadata supplied by the sample provider and were not determined by assay-based typing.

The immunoSEQ Assay, a bias-controlled multiplex PCR, was used to amplify TCRbeta CDR3 regions from genomic DNA. The paper's processing steps were these. Within the assay, amplification of reference gene primers was used to estimate how many nucleated cells each sample contained. Sequence reads were collapsed and filtered to measure the absolute abundance of every unique TCRbeta CDR3 rearrangement. For each sample, productive Simpson clonality was calculated by taking the square root of Simpson's diversity index across productive rearrangements. Imported from immuneACCESS, the table was reduced by TCRdb to in-frame sequences with V and J called. These copies leave out some clones; in studies compared against another copy, an unresolved V gene accounts for under half, and the cause of the remainder is not known. Clonal size and the V and J genes are those of that table, whereas D and trimming came from the DNA. Across this sample there are 200,000 to 250,000 clones, with roughly four fifths seen only once. The top ten hold 7.4% of the sample.

Points the paper makes about the study in general: The quantity of clinical and demographic metadata differed by source and by participant and was supplied without curation.

With respect to this clone: Its cognate antigen has yet to be identified. No base quality information exists; no much larger clone differs at one position.

Each collaborating institution followed its own protocols to collect whole blood in K2EDTA tubes. Collaborator samples were shipped for TCRbeta analysis as frozen whole blood, isolated PBMCs, or DNA extracted from either sample type. The CDR3, cysteine through phenylalanine, is 16 amino acids long. Here the CDR3 DNA is all that survives: 48 bases in frame from base 1. Trimming leaves V shorter by 5 bases and J shorter by 5 bases, with the junction holding 8 bases beyond the gene matches. CDR1 is given as WSHSY and CDR2 as SAAADI, both from the germline V gene. The V gene is TRBV10-2 and the J gene is TRBJ2-1; the junction holds 11 bases that match TRBD2. Input material: peripheral blood. The sequence derives from a woman aged 50 to 60 with acute or convalescent COVID-19. The DNA sequence follows: TGCGCCAGCAGTAAACTAGCGGGAGTCCTCAACAATGAGCAGTTCTTC. This yields the protein CASSKLAGVLNNEQFF.